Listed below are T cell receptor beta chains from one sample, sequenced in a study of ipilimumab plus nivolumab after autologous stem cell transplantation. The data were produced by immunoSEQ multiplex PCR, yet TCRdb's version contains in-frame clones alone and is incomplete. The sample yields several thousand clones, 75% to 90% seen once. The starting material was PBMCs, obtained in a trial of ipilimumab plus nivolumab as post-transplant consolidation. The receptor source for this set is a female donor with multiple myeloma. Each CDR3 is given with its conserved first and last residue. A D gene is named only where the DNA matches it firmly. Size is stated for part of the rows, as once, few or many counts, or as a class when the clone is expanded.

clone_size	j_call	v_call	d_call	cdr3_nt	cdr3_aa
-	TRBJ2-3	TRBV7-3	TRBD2	TGTGCCAGCAGCTTAGGGCTTTCGGGAGGGCGGGGAGATACGCAGTATTTT	CASSLGLSGGRGDTQYF
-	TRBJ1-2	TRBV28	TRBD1	TGTGCCAGCAGTTTGGGACAGGTCTATGGCTACACCTTC	CASSLGQVYGYTF
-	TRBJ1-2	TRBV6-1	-	TGTGCCATCAAACCTTCTCAGGGGACCTATGGCTACACCTTC	CAIKPSQGTYGYTF
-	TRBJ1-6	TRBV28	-	TGTGCCAGCAGTCCATTCAGGCGGGTAAATTCACCCCTCCACTTT	CASSPFRRVNSPLHF
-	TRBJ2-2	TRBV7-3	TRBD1	TGTGCCAGCAGCACCCAGGGGGCTGGGGAGCTGTTTTTT	CASSTQGAGELFF
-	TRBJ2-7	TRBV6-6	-	TGTGCCAGCAGTTACGGGAGACAGCCCTACGAGCAGTACTTC	CASSYGRQPYEQYF
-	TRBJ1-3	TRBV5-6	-	TGTGCCAGCAGCTTGGGGGCAGGGGCTGGAAACACCATATATTTT	CASSLGAGAGNTIYF
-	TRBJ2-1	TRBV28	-	TGTGCCAGCAGTCCCCCACACCCAGCGGGCCCCGCAGGGGATGAGCAGTTCTTC	CASSPPHPAGPAGDEQFF
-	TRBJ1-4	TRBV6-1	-	TGTGCCAGCAGGAGACAGGTCACTAATGAAAAACTGTTTTTT	CASRRQVTNEKLFF
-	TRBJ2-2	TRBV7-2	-	TGTGCCAGCAGCTTGTTCGGGAACACCGGGGAGCTGTTTTTT	CASSLFGNTGELFF
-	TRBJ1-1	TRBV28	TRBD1	TGTGCCAGCAGTCCAGGGGGAGTATGGGAAAGGAACACTGAAGCTTTCTTT	CASSPGGVWERNTEAFF
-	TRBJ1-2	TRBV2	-	TGTGCCAGCAGCAAGGGGAGCGGCCCTAACTATGGCTACACCTTC	CASSKGSGPNYGYTF
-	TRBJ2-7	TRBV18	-	TGTGCCAGCTCCCTTTCGTCGGCCCTCGACGAGCAGTACTTC	CASSLSSALDEQYF
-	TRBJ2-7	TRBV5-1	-	TGCGCCAGCCTCCGAGACAGTACCTCCTACGAGCAGTACTTC	CASLRDSTSYEQYF
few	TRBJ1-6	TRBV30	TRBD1	TGTGCCTGGAGTACTGGACAGGCGAATAATTCACCCCTCCACTTT	CAWSTGQANNSPLHF
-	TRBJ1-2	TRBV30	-	TGTGCCTGGAATTTCCAGGCCAACTATGGCTACACCTTC	CAWNFQANYGYTF